This T cell receptor (beta chain) stems from a study of T-cell reconstitution after alpha-beta-depleted transplantation in children. Study results and limitations: One year post-transplant, T-cell counts and diversity were largely derived from T cells produced anew. Reportedly, only several hundred clones from non-depleted graft cells drove alpha-beta T-cell counts at about two months.

This clonotype was counted ten times or more. What it recognizes is unknown. Unique molecular identifiers featured in how the TCRbeta library was prepared. Using its own MiXCR run on the PCR reads, TCRdb lists one record per CDR3 protein. The sample lists approximately 300,000 distinct CDR3 sequences, around a tenth seen once, with less than 8% in the top ten. The germline CDR1 and CDR2 sequences are DFQATT and SNEGSKA (reference sequence). This CDR3 is 14 amino acids long. Trimming shortened V by 0 bases and J by 1 base, and 6 bases separated the two germline ends. This rearrangement joins TRBV20-1 to TRBJ2-2, with D perhaps matching TRBD1 (5 bases). This specimen was PBMCs, taken before TCRalphabeta/CD19-depleted stem cell transplant. The sequence was collected from a boy younger than two with acute myeloid leukemia, due to receive a stem cell transplant. The CDR3 DNA follows: TGCAGTGCTAGAGATCAGGGGAACACCGGGGAGCTGTTTTTT. Amino acids: CSARDQGNTGELFF.